This T cell receptor beta chain was captured by sequencing in a study of T-cell reconstitution after alpha-beta-depleted transplantation in children. Study outcomes and limitations: Several hundred expanded graft clones reportedly gave rise to the alpha-beta T cells present about two months after transplant. A year post-transplant, T-cell counts and diversity derived mostly from newly produced T cells. Diversity of TCRbeta at day 60 was high in some patients, arising from surviving recipient T cells and thymic progenitors.

Trimming removed 6 bases at V and 7 bases at J, with 16 bases between. Germline V CDR1 and CDR2: SEHNR, FQNEAQ (reference sequence). CDR3 length equals 14 residues. Researchers prepared the TCRbeta library using unique molecular identifiers, the study reports. Each CDR3 protein is one row after TCRdb ran MiXCR on the PCR reads. The sample yields more than 85,000 distinct CDR3 sequences, approximately 5.4% seen once. Concerning this clonotype: Its matching antigen is unknown.

The specimen was PBMCs, mostly from graft donor cells, collected 60 days after TCRalphabeta/CD19-depleted stem cell transplant. The V gene is TRBV7-9, the J gene TRBJ2-1; D is tentatively TRBD1 or TRBD2 (5 bases each). This clonotype was obtained from a female patient aged 2-9 years who had a stem cell transplant for Fanconi anemia, so the T cells may come from the graft donor. CDR3 sequence: CASRIREQRNEQFF. As DNA, the CDR3 is TGTGCCAGCAGAATCAGGGAGCAGAGGAATGAGCAGTTCTTC.